One sample yielded the 13 T cell receptor beta chains listed below, sequenced in a study of T cell responses to AZD1222 COVID-19 vaccine (dated by TCRdb to about 2021). The library was built by means of the immunoSEQ multiplex PCR assay. The clones in this table, taken by TCRdb from immuneACCESS, are in-frame only. Not every clone is retained; where verified, under half of the shortfall comes from an unresolved V gene, and the cause of the rest is unknown. A total of fewer than 130,000 clones appear in this sample, around 81% of them only once. 4% to 5% of the sample is held by the ten biggest clonotypes. Taken with the paper, the label for time point translates to: baseline before first vaccination. The sequenced sample was peripheral blood, obtained on day 0 of AZD1222 vaccination. The receptors derive from an adult in good health.

This sequence joins TRBV7-9 and TRBJ1-1, with D possibly matching TRBD1 (5 bases). The CDR3 extends over 15 amino acids. The germline V and J ends were trimmed by 5 bases and 4 bases, with 17 bases remaining between them. CDR1 is SEHNR, CDR2 FQNEAQ, per germline (reference sequence). CDR3 in amino acids: CASSLNTRVVTEAFF. The CDR3 nucleotides are TGTGCCAGCAGCCTTAATACCAGGGTTGTCACTGAAGCTTTCTTT.

The V gene is TRBV4-1, the J gene TRBJ1-1, with D tentatively TRBD1 (5 bases). CDR3 size: 15 residues. V dropped 3 bases and J dropped 6 bases, with 17 bases sitting between them. Germline V CDR1 and CDR2: MGHRA, YSYEKL. DNA for the CDR3: TGCGCCAGCAGCCAGACTGGGGACGCTGCCCCTGAAGCTTTCTTT. Translating it yields CASSQTGDAAPEAFF.

This sequence joins TRBV15 and TRBJ1-6; D not resolved. CDR1 and CDR2 (germline): LNHNV, YYDKDF (reference sequence). Trimming removed 1 base at V and 3 bases at J, with 10 bases between. The CDR3 length is 16 residues. CDR3 in amino acids: CATSRGGSHYNSPLHF. DNA for the CDR3: TGTGCCACCAGCAGAGGCGGGAGCCACTATAATTCACCCCTCCACTTT.

This rearrangement joins TRBV9 to TRBJ2-6, with D possibly matching TRBD1 (6 bases). The germline gives CDR1 SGDLS, CDR2 YYNGEE. There are 18 residues in the CDR3. With 4 bases removed from V and 1 base from J, the gap between germline ends came to 18 bases. The CDR3 region has the DNA TGTGCCAGCAGCCCCGATAAAACCGACAGGTCTGGGGCCAACGTCCTGACTTTC. It encodes CASSPDKTDRSGANVLTF.

This clone was recorded only once. The genes are TRBV3-1 (or the pseudogene TRBV3-2) and TRBJ1-1; no firm D call. CDR3 length: 11 residues. The ends were cut back, 5 bases at V and 11 bases at J, with 12 bases in the middle. Germline CDR1 reads LGHDT; CDR2 reads YNNKEL (reference sequence). The CDR3 spells CASSDLWSAFF. CDR3 sequence (DNA): TGTGCCAGCAGCGATCTGTGGAGCGCTTTCTTT.

About this clone itself: The junction and the germline gene differ at one end; a read error may be behind it. The chain carries TRBV29-1 and TRBJ2-1; 13 bases align to TRBD2. The CDR3 length is 17 residues. Germline CDR1 is SQVTM and CDR2 is ANQGSEA. CDR3: CSVEGPTSGRPKNEQFF. The CDR3 DNA follows: TGCAGCGTGGAAGGCCCGACTAGCGGGAGGCCAAAGAATGAGCAGTTCTTC.

The rearrangement joins TRBV28 to TRBJ2-5; a weak D match, TRBD1 (6 bases). The V gene's germline CDR1 is MDHEN and CDR2 SYDVKM. With 6 bases removed from V and 1 base from J, the gap between germline ends came to 15 bases. CDR3 length equals 15 residues. This CDR3 is CASRLGTPTQETQYF. DNA for the CDR3: TGTGCCAGCAGACTCGGGACACCTACCCAAGAGACCCAGTACTTC.

V and J are TRBV6-1 and TRBJ2-5; 9 bases match TRBD2. Germline values: CDR1 MNHNS, CDR2 SASEGT. J lost 4 bases, V lost 3 bases, and 9 bases had no gene match. This CDR3 is built from 16 residues. CDR3 coding DNA: TGTGCCAGCAGTGATATTAGACTAGCGGAAGGAGAGACCCAGTACTTC. This gives the protein CASSDIRLAEGETQYF.

The chain couples TRBV9 to TRBJ2-5; tentative D call: TRBD1 (7 bases). The CDR3 totals 15 residues. V lost 0 bases to trimming and J lost 5 bases, with 14 bases between them. From germline, CDR1 is SGDLS and CDR2 YYNGEE. The CDR3 DNA is TGTGCCAGCAGCGTAGCGGGAGACAGGGTTGAGACCCAGTACTTC. Residues: CASSVAGDRVETQYF.

The chain joins TRBV6-2 or TRBV6-3 to TRBJ1-5; D may be TRBD1 (6 bases). Germline V CDR1 and CDR2: MNHEY, SVGEGT. With 0 bases removed from V and 14 bases from J, the gap between germline ends came to 14 bases. CDR3 length: 13 residues. The CDR3 region has the DNA TGTGCCAGCAGTTACTCTCCCGGGACAAATGAGCATTTT. Translation: CASSYSPGTNEHF.

V gene TRBV6-5 combines with J gene TRBJ1-2; D call uncertain. The germline CDR1 and CDR2 sequences are MNHEY and SVGAGI. The ends were cut back, 5 bases at V and 5 bases at J, with 18 bases in the middle. The CDR3 spans 15 residues. CDR3 amino acids: CASSPRGGRVYGYTF. The CDR3 coding sequence is TGTGCCAGCAGTCCCCGGGGAGGACGCGTGTATGGCTACACCTTC.

J is TRBJ2-7 and V is TRBV6-2 or TRBV6-3; TRBD1 matches 7 bases. This CDR3 is 14 amino acids long. Trimming cost V 6 bases and J 2 bases; bases outside gene matches: 7. Germline CDR1 is MNHEY and CDR2 is SVGEGT. The CDR3 here is CASSLQGTPYEQYF. DNA for the CDR3: TGTGCCAGCAGCCTACAGGGGACCCCCTACGAGCAGTACTTC.

The chain joins TRBV6-4 to TRBJ1-6; D is unclear. The V gene's germline CDR1 is MRHNA and CDR2 SNTAGT. Deletions cut 4 bases from V and 5 bases from J, with 18 bases between. This CDR3 has 17 amino acids. Here the CDR3 reads CASSGPASAEDNSPLHF. The DNA for the CDR3 is TGTGCCAGCAGTGGGCCGGCGTCGGCCGAGGATAATTCACCCCTCCACTTT.